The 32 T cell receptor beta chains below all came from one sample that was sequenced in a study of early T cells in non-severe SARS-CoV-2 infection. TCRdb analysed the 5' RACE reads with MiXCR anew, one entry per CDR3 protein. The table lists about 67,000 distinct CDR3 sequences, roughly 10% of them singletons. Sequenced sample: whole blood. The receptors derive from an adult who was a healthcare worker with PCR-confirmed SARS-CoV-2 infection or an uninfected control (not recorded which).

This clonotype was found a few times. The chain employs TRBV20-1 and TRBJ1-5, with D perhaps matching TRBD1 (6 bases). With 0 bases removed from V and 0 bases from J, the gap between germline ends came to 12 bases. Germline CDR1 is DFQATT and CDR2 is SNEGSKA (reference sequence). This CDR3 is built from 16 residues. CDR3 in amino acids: CSAREIRTASNQPQHF. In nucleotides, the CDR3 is TGCAGTGCTAGAGAGATCCGGACAGCTAGCAATCAGCCCCAGCATTTT.

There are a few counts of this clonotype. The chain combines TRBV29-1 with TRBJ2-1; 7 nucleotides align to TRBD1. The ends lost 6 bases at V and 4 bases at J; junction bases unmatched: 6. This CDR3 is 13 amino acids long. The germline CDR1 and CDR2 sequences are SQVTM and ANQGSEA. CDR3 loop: CSVERDRYNEQFF. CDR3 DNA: TGCAGCGTCGAACGGGACAGATACAATGAGCAGTTCTTC.

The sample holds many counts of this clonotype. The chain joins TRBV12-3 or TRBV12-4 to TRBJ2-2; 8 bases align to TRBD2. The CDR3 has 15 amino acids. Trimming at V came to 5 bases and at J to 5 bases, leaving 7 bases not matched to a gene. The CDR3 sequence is CASSRSGRWTGELFF. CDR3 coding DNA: TGTGCCAGCAGTCGCAGCGGGAGATGGACCGGGGAGCTGTTTTTT.

The CDR3 loop is CASSFVAGDEQFF. The CDR3 nucleotides read TGTGCCAGCAGCTTCGTAGCGGGAGACGAGCAGTTCTTC. This sequence joins TRBV7-2 and TRBJ2-1; 9 positions agree with TRBD2. The J segment lost 10 bases and the V segment lost 3 bases, leaving 4 bases of the junction unmatched. Germline CDR1 reads SGHTA; CDR2 reads FQGNSA. This CDR3 has 13 residues.

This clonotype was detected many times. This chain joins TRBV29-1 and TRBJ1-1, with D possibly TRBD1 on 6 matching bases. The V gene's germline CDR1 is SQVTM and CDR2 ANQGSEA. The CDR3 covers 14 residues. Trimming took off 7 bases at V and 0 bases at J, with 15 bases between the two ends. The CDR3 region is CSGTGTNMNTEAFF. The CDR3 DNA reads TGCAGCGGAACCGGGACAAACATGAACACTGAAGCTTTCTTT.

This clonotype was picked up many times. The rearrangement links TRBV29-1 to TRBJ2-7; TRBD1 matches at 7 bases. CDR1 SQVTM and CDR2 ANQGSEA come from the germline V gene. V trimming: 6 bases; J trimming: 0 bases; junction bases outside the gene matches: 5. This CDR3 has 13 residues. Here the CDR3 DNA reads TGCAGCGTGAAGGGACAGAGCTCCTACGAGCAGTACTTC. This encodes CSVKGQSSYEQYF.

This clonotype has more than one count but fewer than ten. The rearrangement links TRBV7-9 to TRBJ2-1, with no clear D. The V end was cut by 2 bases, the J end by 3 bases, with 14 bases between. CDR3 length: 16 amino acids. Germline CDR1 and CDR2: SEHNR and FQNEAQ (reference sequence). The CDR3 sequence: CASSLRKVSFYNEQFF. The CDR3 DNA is TGTGCCAGCAGCTTACGTAAGGTTAGCTTCTACAATGAGCAGTTCTTC. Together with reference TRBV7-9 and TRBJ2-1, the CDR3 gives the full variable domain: DTGVSQNPRHKITKRGQNVTFRCDPISEHNRLYWYRQTLGQGPEFLTYFQNEAQLEKSRLLSDRFSAERPKGSFSTLEIQRTEQGDSAMYLCASSLRKVSFYNEQFFGPGTRLTVL.

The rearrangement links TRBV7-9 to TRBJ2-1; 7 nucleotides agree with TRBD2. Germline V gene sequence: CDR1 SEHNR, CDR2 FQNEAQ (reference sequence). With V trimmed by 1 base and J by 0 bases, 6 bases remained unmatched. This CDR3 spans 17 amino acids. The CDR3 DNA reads TGTGCCAGCAGCTTAGTTTATCGGACTAGCTCCTACAATGAGCAGTTCTTC. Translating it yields CASSLVYRTSSYNEQFF.

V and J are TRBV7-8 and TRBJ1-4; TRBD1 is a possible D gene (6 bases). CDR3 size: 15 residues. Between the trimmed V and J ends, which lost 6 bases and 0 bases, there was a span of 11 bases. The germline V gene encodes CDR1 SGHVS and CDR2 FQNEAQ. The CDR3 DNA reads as TGTGCCAGCAGTTTGAACAGGGCAACTAATGAAAAACTGTTTTTT. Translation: CASSLNRATNEKLFF.

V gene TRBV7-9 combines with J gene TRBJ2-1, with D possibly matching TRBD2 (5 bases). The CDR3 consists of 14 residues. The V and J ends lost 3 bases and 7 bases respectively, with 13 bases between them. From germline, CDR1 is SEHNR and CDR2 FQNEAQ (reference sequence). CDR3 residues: CASSFPASGNEQFF. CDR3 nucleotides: TGTGCCAGCAGCTTTCCCGCCTCGGGGAATGAGCAGTTCTTC.

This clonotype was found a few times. The CDR3 nucleotides are TGCGCCAGCAGCCAAGAGGACAGGGATACCGGGGAGCTGTTTTTT. Encoded protein: CASSQEDRDTGELFF. V usage is TRBV4-1 and J usage is TRBJ2-2, with 8 bases that match TRBD1. Germline CDR1 is MGHRA and CDR2 is YSYEKL. J was trimmed by 5 bases and V by 0 bases; bases with no gene match: 2. This CDR3 comprises 15 residues.

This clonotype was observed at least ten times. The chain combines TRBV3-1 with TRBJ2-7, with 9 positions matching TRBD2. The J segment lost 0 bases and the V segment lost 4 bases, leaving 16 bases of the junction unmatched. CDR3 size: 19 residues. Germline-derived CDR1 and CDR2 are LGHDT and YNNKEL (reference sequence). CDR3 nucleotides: TGTGCCAGCAGCCGAGACCCGTTTCGACTAGCGGAGAGCTCCTACGAGCAGTACTTC. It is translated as CASSRDPFRLAESSYEQYF.

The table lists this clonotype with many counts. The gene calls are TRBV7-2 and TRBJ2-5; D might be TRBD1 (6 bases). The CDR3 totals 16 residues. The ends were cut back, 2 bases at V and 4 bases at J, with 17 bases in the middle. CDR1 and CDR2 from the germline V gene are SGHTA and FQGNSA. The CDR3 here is CASSLQGRQGRETQYF. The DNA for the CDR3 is TGTGCCAGCAGCTTACAGGGGCGTCAGGGGCGAGAGACCCAGTACTTC.

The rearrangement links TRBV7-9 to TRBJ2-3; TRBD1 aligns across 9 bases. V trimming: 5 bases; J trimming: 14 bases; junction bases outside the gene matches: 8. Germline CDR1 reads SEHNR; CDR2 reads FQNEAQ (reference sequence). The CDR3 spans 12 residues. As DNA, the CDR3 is TGTGCCAGCAGCCCGGAGGGGACAGGGATGTATTTT. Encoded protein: CASSPEGTGMYF.

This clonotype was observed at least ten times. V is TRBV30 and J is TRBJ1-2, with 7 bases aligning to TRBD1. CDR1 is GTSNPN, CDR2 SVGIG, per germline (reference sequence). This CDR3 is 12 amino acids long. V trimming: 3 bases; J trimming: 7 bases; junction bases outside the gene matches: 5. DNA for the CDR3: TGTGCCTGGAGGGGGACAGCTGGTGGCTACACCTTC. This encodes CAWRGTAGGYTF.

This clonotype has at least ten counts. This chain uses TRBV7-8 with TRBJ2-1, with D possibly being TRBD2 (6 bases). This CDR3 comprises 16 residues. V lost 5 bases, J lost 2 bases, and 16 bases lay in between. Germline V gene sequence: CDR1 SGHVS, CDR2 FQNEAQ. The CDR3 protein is CASSPRAGNAYNEQFF. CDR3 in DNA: TGTGCCAGCAGCCCCAGGGCGGGGAACGCCTACAATGAGCAGTTCTTC. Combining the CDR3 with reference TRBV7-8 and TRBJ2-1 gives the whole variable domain GAGVSQSPRYKVAKRGQDVALRCDPISGHVSLFWYQQALGQGPEFLTYFQNEAQLDKSGLPSDRFFAERPEGSVSTLKIQRTQQEDSAVYLCASSPRAGNAYNEQFFGPGTRLTVL.

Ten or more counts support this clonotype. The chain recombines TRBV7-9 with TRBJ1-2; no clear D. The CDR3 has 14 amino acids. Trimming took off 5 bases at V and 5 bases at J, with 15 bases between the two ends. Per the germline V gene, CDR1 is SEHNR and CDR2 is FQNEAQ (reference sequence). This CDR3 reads CASSPTLGSYGYTF. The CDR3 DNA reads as TGTGCCAGCAGCCCAACCTTAGGCAGTTATGGCTACACCTTC.

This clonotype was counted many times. The CDR3 region is CASSRLAGAWSGHNEQFF. The CDR3, as DNA: TGTGCCAGTAGTAGGCTAGCGGGGGCATGGTCGGGCCACAATGAGCAGTTCTTC. This sequence joins TRBV19 and TRBJ2-1; TRBD2 agrees at 10 bases. CDR1 and CDR2 (germline): LNHDA, SQIVND (reference sequence). After removal of 4 bases from V and 5 bases from J, the junction contained 14 bases not matched to a gene. The CDR3 spans 18 residues.

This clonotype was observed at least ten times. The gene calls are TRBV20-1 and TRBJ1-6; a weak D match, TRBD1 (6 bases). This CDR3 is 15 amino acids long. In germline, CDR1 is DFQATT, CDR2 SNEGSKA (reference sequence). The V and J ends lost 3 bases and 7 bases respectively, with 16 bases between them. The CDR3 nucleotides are TGCAGTGCTAGGCTCACAGGGCAGGAGAATTCACCCCTCCACTTT. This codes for CSARLTGQENSPLHF.

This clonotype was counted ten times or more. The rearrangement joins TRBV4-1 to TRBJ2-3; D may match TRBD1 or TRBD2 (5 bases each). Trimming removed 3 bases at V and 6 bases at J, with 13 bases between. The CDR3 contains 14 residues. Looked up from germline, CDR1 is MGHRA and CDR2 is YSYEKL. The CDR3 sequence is CASSHPGTGDTQYF. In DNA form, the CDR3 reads TGCGCCAGCAGCCACCCCGGGACCGGGGATACGCAGTATTTT.

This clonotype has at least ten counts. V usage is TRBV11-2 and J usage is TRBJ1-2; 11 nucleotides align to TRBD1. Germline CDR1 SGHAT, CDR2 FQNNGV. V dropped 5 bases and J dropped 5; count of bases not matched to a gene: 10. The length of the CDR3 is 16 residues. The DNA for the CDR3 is TGTGCCAGCAGCGACGGACAGGGGGCCCCCCTATATGGCTACACCTTC. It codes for CASSDGQGAPLYGYTF.

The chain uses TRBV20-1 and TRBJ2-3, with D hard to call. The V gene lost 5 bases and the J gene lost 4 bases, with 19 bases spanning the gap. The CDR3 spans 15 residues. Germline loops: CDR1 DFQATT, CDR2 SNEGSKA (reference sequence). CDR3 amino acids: CSAQSGQDRADTQYF. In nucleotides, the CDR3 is TGCAGTGCTCAAAGTGGGCAGGATCGGGCAGATACGCAGTATTTT.

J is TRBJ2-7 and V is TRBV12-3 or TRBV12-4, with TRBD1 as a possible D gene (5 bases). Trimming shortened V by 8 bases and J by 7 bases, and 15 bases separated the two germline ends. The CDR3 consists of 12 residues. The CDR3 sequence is CASGAAGWEQYF. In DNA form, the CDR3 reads TGTGCCAGCGGGGCAGCCGGGTGGGAGCAGTACTTC.

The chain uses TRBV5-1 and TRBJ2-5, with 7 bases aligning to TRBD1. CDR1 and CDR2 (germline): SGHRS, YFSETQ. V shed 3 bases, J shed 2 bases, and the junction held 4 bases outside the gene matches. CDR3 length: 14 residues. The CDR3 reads CASSSPGQQETQYF. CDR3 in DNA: TGCGCCAGCAGCTCGCCGGGACAGCAAGAGACCCAGTACTTC.

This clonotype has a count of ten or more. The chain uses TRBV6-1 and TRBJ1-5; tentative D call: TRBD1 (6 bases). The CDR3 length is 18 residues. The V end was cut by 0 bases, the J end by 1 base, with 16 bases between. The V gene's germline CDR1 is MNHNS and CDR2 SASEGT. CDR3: CASSEAIAGAMSNQPQHF. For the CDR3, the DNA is TGTGCCAGCAGTGAAGCGATAGCGGGGGCTATGAGCAATCAGCCCCAGCATTTT.

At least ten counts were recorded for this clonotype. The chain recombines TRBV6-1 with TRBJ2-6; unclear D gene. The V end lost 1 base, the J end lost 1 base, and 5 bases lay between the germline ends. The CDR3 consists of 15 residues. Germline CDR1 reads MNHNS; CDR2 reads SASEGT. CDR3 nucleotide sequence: TGTGCCAGCAGTGAAGGCGAATCTGGGGCCAACGTCCTGACTTTC. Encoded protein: CASSEGESGANVLTF.

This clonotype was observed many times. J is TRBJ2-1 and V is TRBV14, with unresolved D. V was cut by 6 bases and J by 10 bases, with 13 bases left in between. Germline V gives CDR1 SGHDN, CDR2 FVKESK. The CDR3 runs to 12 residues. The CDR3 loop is CASRPFRGEQFF. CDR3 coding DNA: TGTGCCAGCAGGCCATTTCGCGGAGAGCAGTTCTTC. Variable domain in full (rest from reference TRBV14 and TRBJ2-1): EAGVTQFPSHSVIEKGQTVTLRCDPISGHDNLYWYRRVMGKEIKFLLHFVKESKQDESGMPNNRFLAERTGGTYSTLKVQPAELEDSGVYFCASRPFRGEQFFGPGTRLTVL.

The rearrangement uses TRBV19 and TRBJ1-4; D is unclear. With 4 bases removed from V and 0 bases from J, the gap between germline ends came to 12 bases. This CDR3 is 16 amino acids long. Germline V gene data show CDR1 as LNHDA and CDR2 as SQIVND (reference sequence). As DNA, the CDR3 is TGTGCCAGTAGTAACCGCGCTGGGGCAACTAATGAAAAACTGTTTTTT. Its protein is CASSNRAGATNEKLFF.

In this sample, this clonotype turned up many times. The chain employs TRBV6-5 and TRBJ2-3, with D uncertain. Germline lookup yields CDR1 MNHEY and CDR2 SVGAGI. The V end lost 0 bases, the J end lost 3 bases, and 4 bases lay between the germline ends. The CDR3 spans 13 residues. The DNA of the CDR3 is TGTGCCAGCAGTTACTCTATGACAGATACGCAGTATTTT. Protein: CASSYSMTDTQYF.

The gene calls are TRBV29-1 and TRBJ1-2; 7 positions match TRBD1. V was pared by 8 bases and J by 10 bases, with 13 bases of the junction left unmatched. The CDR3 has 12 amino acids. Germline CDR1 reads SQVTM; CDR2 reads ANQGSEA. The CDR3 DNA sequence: TGCAGCCCATACAGGGGCGGGTTTGACTACACCTTC. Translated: CSPYRGGFDYTF.

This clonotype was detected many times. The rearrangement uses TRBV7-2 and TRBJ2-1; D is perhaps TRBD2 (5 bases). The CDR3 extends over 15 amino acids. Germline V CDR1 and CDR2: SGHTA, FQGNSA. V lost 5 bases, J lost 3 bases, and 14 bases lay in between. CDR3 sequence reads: CASSTDYRDYNEQFF. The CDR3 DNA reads TGTGCCAGCAGCACCGACTACCGAGACTACAATGAGCAGTTCTTC.

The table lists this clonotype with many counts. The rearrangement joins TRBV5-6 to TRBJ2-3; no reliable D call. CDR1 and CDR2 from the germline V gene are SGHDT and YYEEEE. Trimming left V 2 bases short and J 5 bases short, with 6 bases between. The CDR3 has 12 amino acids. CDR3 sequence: CASSFSGDTQYF. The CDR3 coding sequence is TGTGCCAGCAGCTTTTCCGGAGATACGCAGTATTTT.